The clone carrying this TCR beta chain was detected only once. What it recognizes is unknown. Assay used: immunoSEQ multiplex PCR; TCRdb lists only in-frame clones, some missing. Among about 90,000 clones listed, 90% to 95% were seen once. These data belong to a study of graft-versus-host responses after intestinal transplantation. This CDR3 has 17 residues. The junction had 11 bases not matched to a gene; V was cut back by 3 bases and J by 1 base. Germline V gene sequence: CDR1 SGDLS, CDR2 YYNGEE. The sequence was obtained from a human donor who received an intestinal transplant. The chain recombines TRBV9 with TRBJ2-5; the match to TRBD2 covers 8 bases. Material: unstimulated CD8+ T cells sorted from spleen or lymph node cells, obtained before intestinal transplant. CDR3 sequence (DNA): TGTGCCAGCAGCGCCGGCGCCCGGGGGGGCTTCCAAGAGACCCAGTACTTC. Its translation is CASSAGARGGFQETQYF. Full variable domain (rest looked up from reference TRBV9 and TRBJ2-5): DSGVTQTPKHLITATGQRVTLRCSPRSGDLSVYWYQQSLDQGLQFLIQYYNGEERAKGNILERFSAQQFPDLHSELNLSSLELGDSALYFCASSAGARGGFQETQYFGPGTRLLVL.